This entry describes one T cell receptor (beta chain). As yet, its antigen is unknown. The data derive from a study of blood T cells in healthy people across ages. Germline V lookup: CDR1 DFQATT, CDR2 SNEGSKA (reference sequence). This CDR3 is built from 15 residues. V was trimmed by 6 bases and J by 3 bases, leaving 18 bases between them. Study-wide results and limits: Possibly, changes in expanded clonotypes were confounded because donor CMV status was unknown. In older individuals, TCR beta diversity per million T cells was lower, falling roughly linearly with age.

Alongside a J-beta primer mix, a sample-barcoded 5' primer served in a second PCR lasting about 7 to 11 cycles. The template-switch adaptor was a 5' adaptor with 12 random nucleotides. It tagged each cDNA molecule. MiXCR was run by TCRdb on the 5' RACE reads, yielding one entry per CDR3 protein. The repertoire has 800,000 to 1,300,000 distinct CDR3 sequences, roughly a quarter of them found once; the top ten carry around 0.7%. These same data were also listed under a study on T cells of mothers and their children.

The sequenced material came from blood. This sequence was found in a girl aged 2-10 years in good health. This chain connects TRBV20-1 to TRBJ2-1; tentatively, D is TRBD2 (6 bases). The CDR3 nucleotides read TGCAGTGCCCTATCACTCGGGGGAGGCTACAATGAGCAGTTCTTC. Its translation is CSALSLGGGYNEQFF.